The entry that follows covers one T cell receptor beta chain sequence. This sample is drawn from a study of radiotherapy plus CTLA-4 blockade in lung cancer. Profiled with immunoSEQ multiplex PCR; TCRdb holds only in-frame clones, not every one. This table holds around 14,000 clones, about 70% found once. This sequence originates from a human donor with non-small cell lung cancer whose response to radiotherapy plus ipilimumab could not be evaluated. This material consisted of peripheral blood, taken from a patient treated with radiotherapy plus ipilimumab.

The CDR3 loop reads CSGRTVEGYTF. Written as DNA, the CDR3 is TGCAGCGGTCGGACAGTGGAGGGCTACACCTTC. The V gene is TRBV29-1, the J gene TRBJ1-2; maybe TRBD1 (6 bases). The V gene's germline CDR1 is SQVTM and CDR2 ANQGSEA. V gave up 7 bases and J gave up 8 bases, with 14 bases separating them. The CDR3 covers 11 residues.